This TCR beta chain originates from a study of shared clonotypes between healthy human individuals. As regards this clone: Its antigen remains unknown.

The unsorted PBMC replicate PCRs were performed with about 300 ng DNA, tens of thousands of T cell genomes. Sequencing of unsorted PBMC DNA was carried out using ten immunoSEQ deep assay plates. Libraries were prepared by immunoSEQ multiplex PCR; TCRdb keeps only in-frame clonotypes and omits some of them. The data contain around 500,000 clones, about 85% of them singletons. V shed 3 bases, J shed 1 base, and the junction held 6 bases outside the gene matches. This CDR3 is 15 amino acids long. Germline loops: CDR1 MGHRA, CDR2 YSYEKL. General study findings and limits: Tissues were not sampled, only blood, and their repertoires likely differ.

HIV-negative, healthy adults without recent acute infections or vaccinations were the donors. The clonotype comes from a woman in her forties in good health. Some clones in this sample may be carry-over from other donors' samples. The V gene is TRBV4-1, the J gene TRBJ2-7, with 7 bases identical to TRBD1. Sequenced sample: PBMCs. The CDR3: CASSHPPGQSYEQYF. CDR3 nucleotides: TGCGCCAGCAGCCACCCACCGGGACAGTCCTACGAGCAGTACTTC.